Listed below are T cell receptor beta chains from one sample, sequenced in a study of CD8+CD57+ T cells in acquired aplastic anemia. From the reads, TCRdb called clonotypes with MiXCR, one entry per CDR3 protein. The table records 250,000 to 350,000 distinct CDR3 sequences, around 60% of them present only once. The sample consisted of sorted CD4+, CD8+, or CD8+CD57+ T cells (not recorded which) from PBMCs. The receptors stem from a human donor with severe aplastic anemia or a healthy control (not recorded which). Both conserved end residues are trimmed from each CDR3. The size entry is marked missing in some rows and otherwise reads once, few, many or a size class.

V gene	J gene	clone size	CDR3 protein
TRBV12-3/TRBV12-4	TRBJ2-4	many	ASSLTTGAGNIQY
TRBV10-3	TRBJ1-2	.	AISAGAVSGYT
TRBV5-8	TRBJ2-5	.	ASRSRGSETQY
TRBV24-1	TRBJ1-5	.	ATRVQLTQH
TRBV7-3	TRBJ2-1	.	VSSLWGLADNEQF
TRBV7-7	TRBJ2-1	.	ASSLIRPLASGGANEQF
TRBV10-2	TRBJ1-2	.	ASSDGFNSGYT
TRBV4-2	TRBJ2-7	many	ASSQPEGGSGGYEQY
TRBV2	TRBJ1-5	.	ASSEARLNQPQH
TRBV29-1	TRBJ2-1	.	SVEGGRERYNEQF
TRBV2	TRBJ2-5	few	ASSRDIGGGTQY
TRBV29-1	TRBJ1-5	.	SVAQGNQPQH
TRBV3-1	TRBJ1-1	many	ASSHLDSEAF
TRBV20-1	TRBJ2-7	.	SARGKASSEQY
TRBV7-9	TRBJ1-2	few	ASSLDETGGGGYT
TRBV20-1	TRBJ2-1	once	SARVTLYNEQF
TRBV5-1	TRBJ1-1	many	ASSLGEHTEAF
TRBV30	TRBJ1-6	many	AWRPRTLPNSPLH
TRBV9	TRBJ1-1	few	ASSVEWLNTEAF
TRBV5-1	TRBJ2-1	once	ASSGRASEQF
TRBV7-9	TRBJ1-2	many	ASSGKGRGYT
TRBV12-5	TRBJ2-5	.	ASAVDTGEGETQY
TRBV9	TRBJ2-2	.	ASSVGGGEYTGELF
TRBV6-5	TRBJ1-3	.	ASVDGTSGNTAY
TRBV3-1	TRBJ1-1	many	ASSQGKVTEAF
TRBV6-4	TRBJ1-2	few	LTEGYT
TRBV20-1	TRBJ2-7	.	SARTGQGSYEQY
TRBV10-2	TRBJ2-3	.	ASDSDATDTQY
TRBV20-1	TRBJ2-5	.	SASTRGVQETQY
TRBV2	TRBJ2-1	.	ASRSNEQF
TRBV19	TRBJ1-3	.	ASSNHGGGTGNTIY
TRBV2	TRBJ1-5	few	ASTIQQGSAAQH
TRBV7-2	TRBJ2-1	.	ARSKSYEKF
TRBV2	TRBJ2-3	.	ASSTNTGDTQY
TRBV7-2	TRBJ2-1	many	ASSPDRFSYNEQF
TRBV19	TRBJ2-2	many	ASSRTGVGWNTGELF
TRBV20-1	TRBJ2-7	.	SAKGQGPYEQY
TRBV20-1	TRBJ2-7	few	SASPLHRGPYEQY
TRBV5-1	TRBJ2-7	.	ASSFGTGDEQY
TRBV20-1	TRBJ2-5	.	SARAASGGDTQETQY
TRBV19	TRBJ2-7	.	ASSKGQGPYEQY
TRBV4-1	TRBJ1-1	many	ASSQASEGLRGNTEAF
TRBV19	.	.	ASSIPTGGEQY
TRBV10-3	TRBJ2-3	.	ANKVREGDTQY
TRBV7-3	TRBJ2-3	.	ASSFSGGRTDTQY
TRBV5-1	TRBJ2-1	.	ASSSNTLAGGSYNEQF
TRBV5-1	TRBJ2-7	.	ASGLTASAYEQY